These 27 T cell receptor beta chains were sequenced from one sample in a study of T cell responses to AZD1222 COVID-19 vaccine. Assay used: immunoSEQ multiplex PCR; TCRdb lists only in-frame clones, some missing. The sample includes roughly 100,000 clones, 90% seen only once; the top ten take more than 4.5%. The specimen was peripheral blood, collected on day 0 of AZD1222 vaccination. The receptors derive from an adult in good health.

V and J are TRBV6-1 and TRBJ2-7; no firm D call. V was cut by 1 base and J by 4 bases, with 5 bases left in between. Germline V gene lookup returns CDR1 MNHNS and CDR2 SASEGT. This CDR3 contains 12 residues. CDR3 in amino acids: CASSEEGYEQYF. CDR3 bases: TGTGCCAGCAGTGAAGAAGGATACGAGCAGTACTTC.

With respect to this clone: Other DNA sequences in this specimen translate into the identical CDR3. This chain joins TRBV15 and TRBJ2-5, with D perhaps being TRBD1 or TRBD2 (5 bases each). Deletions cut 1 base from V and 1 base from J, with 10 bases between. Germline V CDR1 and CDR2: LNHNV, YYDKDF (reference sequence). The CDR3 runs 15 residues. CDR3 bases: TGTGCCACCAGCAGAGGGGGGACCCTCCAAGAGACCCAGTACTTC. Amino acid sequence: CATSRGGTLQETQYF.

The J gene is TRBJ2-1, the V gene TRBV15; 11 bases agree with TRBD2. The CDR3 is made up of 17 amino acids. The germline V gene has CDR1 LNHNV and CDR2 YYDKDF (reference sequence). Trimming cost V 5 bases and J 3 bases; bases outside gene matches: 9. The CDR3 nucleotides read TGTGCCACCAGCTCGTCAACCCTAGCGGGGGGCTACAATGAGCAGTTCTTC. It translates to CATSSSTLAGGYNEQFF.

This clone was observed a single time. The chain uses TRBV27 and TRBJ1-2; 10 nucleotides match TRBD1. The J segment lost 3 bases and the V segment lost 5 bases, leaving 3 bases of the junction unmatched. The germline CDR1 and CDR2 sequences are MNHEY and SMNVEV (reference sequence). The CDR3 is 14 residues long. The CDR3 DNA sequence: TGTGCCAGCAGTCCGGGACAGGGGTACTATGGCTACACCTTC. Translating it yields CASSPGQGYYGYTF.

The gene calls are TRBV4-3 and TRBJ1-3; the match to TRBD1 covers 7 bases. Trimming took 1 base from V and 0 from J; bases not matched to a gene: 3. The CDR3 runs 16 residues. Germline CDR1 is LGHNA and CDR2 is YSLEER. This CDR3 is CASSQGRDSSGNTIYF. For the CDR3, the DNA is TGCGCCAGCAGCCAAGGGAGGGACAGCTCTGGAAACACCATATATTTT.

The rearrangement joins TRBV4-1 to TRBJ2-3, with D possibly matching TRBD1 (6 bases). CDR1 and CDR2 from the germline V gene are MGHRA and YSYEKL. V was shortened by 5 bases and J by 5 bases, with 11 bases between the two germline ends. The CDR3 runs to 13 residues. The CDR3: CASSVGAGDTQYF. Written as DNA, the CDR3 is TGCGCCAGCAGCGTGGGGGCTGGAGATACGCAGTATTTT.

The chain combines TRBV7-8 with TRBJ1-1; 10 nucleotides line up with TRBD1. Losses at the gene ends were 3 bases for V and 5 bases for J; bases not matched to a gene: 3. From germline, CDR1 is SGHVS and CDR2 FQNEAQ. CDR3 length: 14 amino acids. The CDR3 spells CASSLTGGNTEAFF. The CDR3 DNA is TGTGCCAGCAGCTTGACAGGGGGCAATACTGAAGCTTTCTTT.

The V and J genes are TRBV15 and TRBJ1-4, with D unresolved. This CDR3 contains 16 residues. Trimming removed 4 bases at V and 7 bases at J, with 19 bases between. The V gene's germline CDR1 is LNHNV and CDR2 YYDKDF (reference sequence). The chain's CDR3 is CATSNPGRAEGEKLFF. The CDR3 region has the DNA TGTGCCACCAGCAACCCTGGGAGGGCCGAGGGTGAAAAACTGTTTTTT.

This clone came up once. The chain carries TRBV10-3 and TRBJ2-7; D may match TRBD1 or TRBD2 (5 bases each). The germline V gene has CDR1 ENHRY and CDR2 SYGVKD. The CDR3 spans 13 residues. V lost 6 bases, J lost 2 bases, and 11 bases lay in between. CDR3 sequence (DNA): TGTGCCATCAGACGGGACCGGGCCTACGAGCAGTACTTC. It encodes CAIRRDRAYEQYF.

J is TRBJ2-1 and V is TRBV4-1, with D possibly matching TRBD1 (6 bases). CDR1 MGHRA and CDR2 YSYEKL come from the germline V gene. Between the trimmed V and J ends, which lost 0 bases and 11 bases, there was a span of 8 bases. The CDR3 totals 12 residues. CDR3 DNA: TGCGCCAGCAGCCAAGAGGACAGAAAGCAGTTCTTC. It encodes CASSQEDRKQFF.

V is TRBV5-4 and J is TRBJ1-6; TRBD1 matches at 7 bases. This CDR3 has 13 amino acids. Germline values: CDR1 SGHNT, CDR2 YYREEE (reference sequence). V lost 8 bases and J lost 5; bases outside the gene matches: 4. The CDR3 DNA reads TGTGCCAGTGGGACAGCGAATAATTCACCCCTCCACTTT. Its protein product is CASGTANNSPLHF.

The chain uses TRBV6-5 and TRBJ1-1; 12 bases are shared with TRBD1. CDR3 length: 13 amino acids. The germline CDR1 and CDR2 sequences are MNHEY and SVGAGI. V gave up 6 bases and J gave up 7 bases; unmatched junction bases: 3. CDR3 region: CASRGQGAVEAFF. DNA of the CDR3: TGTGCCAGCAGGGGACAGGGGGCCGTTGAAGCTTTCTTT.

CDR3 protein: CASSSPTGTATYEQYF. The CDR3 DNA reads TGTGCCAGCAGCTCCCCGACAGGGACGGCCACCTACGAGCAGTACTTC. The chain couples TRBV7-6 to TRBJ2-7; 7 nucleotides align to TRBD1. The CDR3 runs 16 residues. V was clipped by 4 bases and J by 2 bases; unmatched bases: 11. Germline V gene sequence: CDR1 SGHVS, CDR2 FNYEAQ.

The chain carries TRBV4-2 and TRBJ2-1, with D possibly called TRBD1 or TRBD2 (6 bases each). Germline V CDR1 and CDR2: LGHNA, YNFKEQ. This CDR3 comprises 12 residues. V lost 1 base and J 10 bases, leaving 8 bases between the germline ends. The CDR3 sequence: CASSQGGGEQFF. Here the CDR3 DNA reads TGTGCCAGCAGCCAAGGAGGGGGGGAGCAGTTCTTC.

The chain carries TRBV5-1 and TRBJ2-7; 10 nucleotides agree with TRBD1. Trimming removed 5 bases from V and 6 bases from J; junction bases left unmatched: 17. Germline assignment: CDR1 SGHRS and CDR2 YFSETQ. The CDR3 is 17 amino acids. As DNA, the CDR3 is TGCGCCAGCAGACCAGGACAGGGGGACGTGTCGGTGGGCGAGCAGTACTTC. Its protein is CASRPGQGDVSVGEQYF.

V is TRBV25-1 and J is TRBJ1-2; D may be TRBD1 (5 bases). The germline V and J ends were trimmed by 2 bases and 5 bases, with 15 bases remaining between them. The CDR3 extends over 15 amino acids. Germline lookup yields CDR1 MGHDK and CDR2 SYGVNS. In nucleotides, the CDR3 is TGTGCCAGCAGTGAACCTAACGGGGGGTATTATGGCTACACCTTC. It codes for CASSEPNGGYYGYTF.

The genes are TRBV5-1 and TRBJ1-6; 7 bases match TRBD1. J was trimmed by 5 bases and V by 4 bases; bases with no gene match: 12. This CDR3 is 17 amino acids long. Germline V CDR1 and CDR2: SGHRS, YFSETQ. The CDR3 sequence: CASSPRAGGRNNSPLHF. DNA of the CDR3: TGCGCCAGCAGCCCTCGGGCAGGGGGGCGGAATAATTCACCCCTCCACTTT.

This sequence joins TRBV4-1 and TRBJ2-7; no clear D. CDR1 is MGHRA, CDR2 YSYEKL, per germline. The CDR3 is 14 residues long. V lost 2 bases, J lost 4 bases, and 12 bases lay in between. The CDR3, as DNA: TGCGCCAGCAGCCAATGGCTCAGAGATTACGAGCAGTACTTC. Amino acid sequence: CASSQWLRDYEQYF.

The CDR3 DNA reads as TGTGCCAGCAGTTACCTAGGACCAACTTACGAGCAGTACTTC. It codes for CASSYLGPTYEQYF. The V and J genes are TRBV6-5 and TRBJ2-7; D uncertain. Trimming took off 2 bases at V and 4 bases at J, with 12 bases between the two ends. This CDR3 is built from 14 residues. Germline V CDR1 and CDR2: MNHEY, SVGAGI.

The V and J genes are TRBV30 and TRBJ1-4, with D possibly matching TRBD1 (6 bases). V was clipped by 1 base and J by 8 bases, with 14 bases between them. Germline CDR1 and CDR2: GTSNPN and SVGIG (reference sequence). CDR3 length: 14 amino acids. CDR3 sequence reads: CAWSGQVPGEKLFF. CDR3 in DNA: TGTGCCTGGAGTGGACAGGTCCCTGGAGAAAAACTGTTTTTT.

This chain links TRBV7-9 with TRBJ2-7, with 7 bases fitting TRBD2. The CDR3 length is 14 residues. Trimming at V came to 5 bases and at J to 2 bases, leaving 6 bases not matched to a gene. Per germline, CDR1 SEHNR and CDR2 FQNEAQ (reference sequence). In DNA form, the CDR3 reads TGTGCCAGCAGCAGAGCTAGCGGAACCTACGAGCAGTACTTC. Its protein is CASSRASGTYEQYF.

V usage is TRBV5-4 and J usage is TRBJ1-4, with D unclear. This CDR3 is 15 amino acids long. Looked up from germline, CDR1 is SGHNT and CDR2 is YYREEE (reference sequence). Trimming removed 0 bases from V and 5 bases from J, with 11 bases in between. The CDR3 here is CASSLEEQGNEKLFF. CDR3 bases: TGTGCCAGCAGCTTGGAGGAACAAGGGAATGAAAAACTGTTTTTT. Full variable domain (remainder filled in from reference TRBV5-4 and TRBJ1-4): ETGVTQSPTHLIKTRGQQVTLRCSSQSGHNTVSWYQQALGQGPQFIFQYYREEENGRGNFPPRFSGLQFPNYSSELNVNALELDDSALYLCASSLEEQGNEKLFFGSGTQLSVL.

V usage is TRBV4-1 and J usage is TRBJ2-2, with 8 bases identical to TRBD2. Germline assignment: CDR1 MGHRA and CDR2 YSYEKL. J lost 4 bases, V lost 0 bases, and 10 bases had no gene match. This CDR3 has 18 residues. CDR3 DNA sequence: TGCGCCAGCAGCCAAGATAGTGTGGTAGCGGGGACCACCGGGGAGCTGTTTTTT. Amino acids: CASSQDSVVAGTTGELFF.

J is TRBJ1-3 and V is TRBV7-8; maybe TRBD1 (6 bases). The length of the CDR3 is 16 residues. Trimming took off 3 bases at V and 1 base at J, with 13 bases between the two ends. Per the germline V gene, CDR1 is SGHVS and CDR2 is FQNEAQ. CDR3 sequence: CASSFEQGPSGNTIYF. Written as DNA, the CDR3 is TGTGCCAGCAGCTTTGAACAGGGTCCGTCTGGAAACACCATATATTTT.

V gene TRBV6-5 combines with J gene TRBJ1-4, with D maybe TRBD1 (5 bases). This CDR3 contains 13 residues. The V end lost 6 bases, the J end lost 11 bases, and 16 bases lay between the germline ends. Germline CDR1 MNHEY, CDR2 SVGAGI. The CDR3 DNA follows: TGTGCCAGCAGACCCGGGGGGGAGGTGAAACTGTTTTTT. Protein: CASRPGGEVKLFF.

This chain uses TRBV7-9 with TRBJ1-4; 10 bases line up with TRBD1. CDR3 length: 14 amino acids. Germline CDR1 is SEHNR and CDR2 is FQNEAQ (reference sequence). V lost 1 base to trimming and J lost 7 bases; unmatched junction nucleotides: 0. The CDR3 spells CASSLGTGGEKLFF. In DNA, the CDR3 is TGTGCCAGCAGCTTAGGGACAGGGGGTGAAAAACTGTTTTTT.

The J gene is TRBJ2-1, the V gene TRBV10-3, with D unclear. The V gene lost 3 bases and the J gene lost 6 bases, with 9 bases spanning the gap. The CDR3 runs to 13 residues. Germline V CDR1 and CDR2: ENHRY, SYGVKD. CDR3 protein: CAISEDFINEQFF. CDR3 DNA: TGTGCCATCAGTGAAGACTTCATCAATGAGCAGTTCTTC.